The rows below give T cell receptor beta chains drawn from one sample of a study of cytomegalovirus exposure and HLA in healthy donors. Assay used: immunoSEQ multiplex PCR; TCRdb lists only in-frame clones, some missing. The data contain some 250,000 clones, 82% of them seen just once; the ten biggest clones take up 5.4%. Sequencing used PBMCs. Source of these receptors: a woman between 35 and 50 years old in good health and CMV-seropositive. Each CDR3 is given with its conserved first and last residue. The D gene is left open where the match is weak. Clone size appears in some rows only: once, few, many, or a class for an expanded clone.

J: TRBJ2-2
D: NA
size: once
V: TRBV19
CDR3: CAGLWGENTGELFF
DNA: TGTGCCGGTTTGTGGGGGGAGAACACCGGGGAGCTGTTTTTT

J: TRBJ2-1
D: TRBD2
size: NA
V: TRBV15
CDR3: CATKRGLAENNEQFF
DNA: TGTGCCACCAAGAGGGGACTAGCGGAGAACAATGAGCAGTTCTTC

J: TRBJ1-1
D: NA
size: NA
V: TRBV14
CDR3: CASSRHLTGGTEAFF
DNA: TGTGCCAGCAGCCGTCACTTAACCGGCGGGACTGAAGCTTTCTTT

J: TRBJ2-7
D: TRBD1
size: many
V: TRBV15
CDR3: CATSRRRDSLTYEQYF
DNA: TGTGCCACCAGCAGACGCCGGGACAGCTTAACCTACGAGCAGTACTTC

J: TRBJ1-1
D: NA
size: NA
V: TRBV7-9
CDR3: CASGTFVGEAFF
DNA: TGTGCCAGCGGGACTTTCGTCGGTGAAGCTTTCTTT

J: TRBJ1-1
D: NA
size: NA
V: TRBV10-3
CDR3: CAISESGRTEAFF
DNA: TGTGCCATCAGTGAGTCTGGGAGAACTGAAGCTTTCTTT

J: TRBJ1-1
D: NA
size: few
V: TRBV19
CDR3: CASSPQWGAGEAFF
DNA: TGTGCCAGTAGTCCTCAGTGGGGCGCAGGTGAAGCTTTCTTT

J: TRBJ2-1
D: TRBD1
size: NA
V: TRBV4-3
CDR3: CASSRRDRGYNEQFF
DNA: TGCGCCAGCAGCCGCCGGGACAGGGGATACAATGAGCAGTTCTTC

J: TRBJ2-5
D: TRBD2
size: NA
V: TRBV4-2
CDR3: CASSSGDSGSLRGETQYF
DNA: TGTGCCAGCAGCTCTGGAGATAGCGGGAGCCTCCGGGGCGAGACCCAGTACTTC

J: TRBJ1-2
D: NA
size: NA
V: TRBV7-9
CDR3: CSSSPTGYGYTF
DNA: TGTTCCAGCAGCCCCACGGGCTATGGCTACACCTTC

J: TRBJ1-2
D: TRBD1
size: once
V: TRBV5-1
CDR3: CASSLLIGTAYGYTF
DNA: TGCGCCAGCAGCTTGTTGATCGGGACAGCGTATGGCTACACCTTC

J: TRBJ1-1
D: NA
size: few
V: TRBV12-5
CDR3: CASAQGRMDTEAFF
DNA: TGTGCTAGTGCCCAGGGCCGGATGGACACTGAAGCTTTCTTT

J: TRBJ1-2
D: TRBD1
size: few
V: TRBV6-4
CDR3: CASRPSGGNYGYTF
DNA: TGTGCCAGCAGACCCTCAGGGGGGAACTATGGCTACACCTTC

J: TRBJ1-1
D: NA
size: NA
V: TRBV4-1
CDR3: CASSQDGRGEAFF
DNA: TGCGCCAGCAGCCAAGATGGTAGGGGTGAAGCTTTCTTT

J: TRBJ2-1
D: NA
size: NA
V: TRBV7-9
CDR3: CASSLGAGTEQFF
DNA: TGTGCCAGCAGCTTAGGAGCCGGGACAGAGCAGTTCTTC

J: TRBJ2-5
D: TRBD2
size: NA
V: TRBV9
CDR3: CASSPILAGGQETQYF
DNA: TGTGCCAGCAGCCCGATCCTAGCGGGAGGGCAAGAGACCCAGTACTTC

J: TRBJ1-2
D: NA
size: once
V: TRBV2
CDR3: CASSEATLRVRGLGANYGYTF
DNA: TGTGCCAGCAGTGAAGCCACCCTCCGGGTCAGGGGCCTTGGGGCTAACTATGGCTACACCTTC

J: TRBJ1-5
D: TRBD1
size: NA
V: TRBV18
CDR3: CASSPWTGDHQPQHF
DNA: TGTGCCAGCTCACCGTGGACAGGGGATCATCAGCCCCAGCATTTT

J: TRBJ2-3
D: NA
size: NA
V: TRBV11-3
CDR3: CASSSTSTSLWKDTQYF
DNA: TGTGCCAGCAGCTCGACGAGTACTAGTCTATGGAAAGATACGCAGTATTTT

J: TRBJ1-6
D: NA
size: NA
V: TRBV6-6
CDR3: CASSYSDKGGAHF
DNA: TGTGCCAGCAGTTACTCGGACAAGGGAGGCGCCCACTTT

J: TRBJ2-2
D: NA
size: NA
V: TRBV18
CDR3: CASSGDTGELFF
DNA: TGTGCCAGCTCAGGAGACACCGGGGAGCTGTTTTTT

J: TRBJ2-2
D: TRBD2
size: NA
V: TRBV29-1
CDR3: CSGRGGANTGELFF
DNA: TGCAGCGGACGGGGGGGCGCGAACACCGGGGAGCTGTTTTTT

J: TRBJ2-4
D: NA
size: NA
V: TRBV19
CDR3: CASSITGGHKNIQYF
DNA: TGTGCCAGTAGTATTACGGGGGGCCACAAAAACATTCAGTACTTC

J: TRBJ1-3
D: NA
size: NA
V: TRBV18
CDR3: CASSPTPGENSGNTIYF
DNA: TGTGCCAGCTCACCGACCCCGGGAGAAAACTCTGGAAACACCATATATTTT

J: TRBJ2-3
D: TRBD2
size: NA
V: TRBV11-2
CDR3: CASRRGAGGRTDTQYF
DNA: TGTGCCAGCAGAAGAGGAGCGGGAGGTCGGACAGATACGCAGTATTTT

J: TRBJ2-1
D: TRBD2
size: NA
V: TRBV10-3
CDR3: CAIKGLAGDSNEQFF
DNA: TGTGCCATCAAGGGACTAGCGGGAGATAGCAATGAGCAGTTCTTC

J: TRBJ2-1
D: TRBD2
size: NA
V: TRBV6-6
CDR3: CASWTSGAPNEQFF
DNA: TGTGCCAGCTGGACTAGCGGGGCGCCCAATGAGCAGTTCTTC

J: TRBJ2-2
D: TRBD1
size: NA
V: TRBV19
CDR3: CASTLLDRGLGELFF
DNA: TGTGCCAGTACCCTTCTGGACAGGGGGCTCGGGGAGCTGTTTTTT

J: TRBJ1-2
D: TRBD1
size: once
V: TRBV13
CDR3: CASSLLGTVNGYTF
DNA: TGTGCCAGCAGCTTGTTGGGGACAGTCAATGGCTACACCTTC

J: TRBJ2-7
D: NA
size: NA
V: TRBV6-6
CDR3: CASSFQYEQYF
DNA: TGTGCCAGCAGTTTCCAATACGAGCAGTACTTC

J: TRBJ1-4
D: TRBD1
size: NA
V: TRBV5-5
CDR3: CASSPTGAATNEKLFF
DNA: TGTGCCAGCAGCCCTACAGGGGCAGCAACTAATGAAAAACTGTTTTTT

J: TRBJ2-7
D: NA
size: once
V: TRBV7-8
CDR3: CASSLAALTYEQYF
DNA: TGTGCCAGCAGCTTAGCCGCGCTAACCTACGAGCAGTACTTC

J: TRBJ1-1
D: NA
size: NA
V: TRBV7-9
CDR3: CASSFQGAAEAFF
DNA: TGTGCCAGCAGCTTTCAAGGGGCTGCTGAAGCTTTCTTT

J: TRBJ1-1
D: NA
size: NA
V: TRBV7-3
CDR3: CASSLFAGNGEAFF
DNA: TGTGCCAGCAGCTTATTTGCGGGAAATGGTGAAGCTTTCTTT

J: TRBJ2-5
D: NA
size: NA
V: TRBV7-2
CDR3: CASSPGLRETQYF
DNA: TGTGCCAGCAGTCCAGGCCTCCGGGAGACCCAGTACTTC

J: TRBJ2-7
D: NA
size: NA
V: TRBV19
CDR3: CASSIVISLGQTYEQYF
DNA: TGTGCCAGTAGTATAGTTATATCATTGGGCCAGACCTACGAGCAGTACTTC

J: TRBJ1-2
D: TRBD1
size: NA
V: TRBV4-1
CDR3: CASSRGHRQGVDGYTF
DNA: TGCGCCAGCAGCCGAGGCCATCGACAGGGAGTCGATGGCTACACCTTC

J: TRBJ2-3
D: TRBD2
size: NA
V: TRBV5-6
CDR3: CASSPVTSDDTQYF
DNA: TGTGCCAGCAGTCCGGTGACTAGCGATGATACGCAGTATTTT

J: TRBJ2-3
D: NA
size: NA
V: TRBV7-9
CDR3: CASSLDGWMGTQYF
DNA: TGTGCCAGCAGCTTAGACGGGTGGATGGGTACGCAGTATTTT

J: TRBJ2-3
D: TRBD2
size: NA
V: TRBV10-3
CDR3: CAISGPTRTSGGADTQYF
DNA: TGTGCCATCAGTGGGCCGACCCGGACTAGCGGGGGGGCAGATACGCAGTATTTT

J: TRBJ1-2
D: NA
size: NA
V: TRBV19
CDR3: CASSIGGRSPVGYTF
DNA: TGTGCCAGTAGTATAGGGGGGAGGAGCCCAGTGGGCTACACCTTC

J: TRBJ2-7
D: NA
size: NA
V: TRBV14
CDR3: CASSAWATSYEQYF
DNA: TGTGCCAGCAGCGCCTGGGCCACCTCCTACGAGCAGTACTTC

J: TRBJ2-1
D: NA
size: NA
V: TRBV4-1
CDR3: CASSPREGHNEQFF
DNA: TGCGCCAGCAGCCCGAGGGAAGGGCACAATGAGCAGTTCTTC

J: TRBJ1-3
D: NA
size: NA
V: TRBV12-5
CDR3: CASGLVLSGNTIYF
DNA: TGTGCTAGTGGTTTGGTCCTCTCTGGAAACACCATATATTTT

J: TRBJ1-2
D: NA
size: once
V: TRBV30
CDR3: CAWMGVRGYTF
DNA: TGTGCCTGGATGGGCGTTCGTGGCTACACCTTC

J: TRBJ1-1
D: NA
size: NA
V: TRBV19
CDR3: CASSIVPRQSNTEAFF
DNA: TGTGCCAGTAGTATAGTTCCCCGACAGTCGAACACTGAAGCTTTCTTT

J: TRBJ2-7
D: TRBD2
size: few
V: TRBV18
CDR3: CASSPRLAGLVESSYEQYF
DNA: TGTGCCAGCTCTCCTCGACTAGCGGGATTAGTAGAGAGCTCCTACGAGCAGTACTTC

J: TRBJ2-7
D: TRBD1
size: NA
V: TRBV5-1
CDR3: CASSFGTGSGEQYF
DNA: TGCGCCAGCAGCTTTGGGACAGGGTCGGGCGAGCAGTACTTC

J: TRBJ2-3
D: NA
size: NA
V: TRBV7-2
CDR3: CASSSQGMRADTQYF
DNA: TGTGCCAGCAGCTCGCAGGGGATGAGGGCAGATACGCAGTATTTT

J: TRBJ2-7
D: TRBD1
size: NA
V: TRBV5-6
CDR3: CASSLGTGNYEQYF
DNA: TGTGCCAGCAGCTTGGGGACAGGGAACTACGAGCAGTACTTC

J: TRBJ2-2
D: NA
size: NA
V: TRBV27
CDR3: CASSLGANTGELFF
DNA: TGTGCCAGCAGTTTGGGAGCGAACACCGGGGAGCTGTTTTTT

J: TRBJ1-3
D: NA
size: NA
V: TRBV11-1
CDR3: CASSLSEAPGNTIYF
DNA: TGTGCCAGCAGCTTATCGGAGGCTCCTGGAAACACCATATATTTT

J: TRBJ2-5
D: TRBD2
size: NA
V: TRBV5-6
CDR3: CASSSPGLAELQETQYF
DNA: TGTGCCAGCAGCTCCCCGGGACTAGCGGAACTCCAAGAGACCCAGTACTTC

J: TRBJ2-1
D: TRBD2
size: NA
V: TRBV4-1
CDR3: CASSRLQGGSLGDEQFF
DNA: TGCGCCAGCAGCCGCCTGCAGGGAGGGAGTTTGGGCGATGAGCAGTTCTTC

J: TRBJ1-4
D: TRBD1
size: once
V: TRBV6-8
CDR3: CASSQGQRDEKLFF
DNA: TGTGCCAGCAGTCAGGGACAGAGGGATGAAAAACTGTTTTTT

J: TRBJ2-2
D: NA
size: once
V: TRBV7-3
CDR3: CASSLNTGELFF
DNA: TGTGCCAGCAGCCTAAACACCGGGGAGCTGTTTTTT

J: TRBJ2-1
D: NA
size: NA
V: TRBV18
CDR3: CASSPWQDNEQFF
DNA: TGTGCCAGCTCACCATGGCAGGACAATGAGCAGTTCTTC

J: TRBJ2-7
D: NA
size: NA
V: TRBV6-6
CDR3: CASRPRDRHEQYF
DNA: TGTGCCAGCAGGCCCAGGGATCGGCACGAGCAGTACTTC

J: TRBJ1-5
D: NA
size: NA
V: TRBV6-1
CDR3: CASRGANQPQHF
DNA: TGTGCCAGCAGGGGGGCCAATCAGCCCCAGCATTTT